A selection of T cell receptor beta chains follows, all from one sample in a study of shared clonotypes between healthy human individuals. Only in-frame clones appear in the TCRdb table, and some are missing; sequencing was by immunoSEQ multiplex PCR. The data show 1.5 million to 2.5 million clones, over 85% seen once. Sequencing used naive CD8+ T cells sorted from blood. Every receptor here comes from a man aged 18 to 30 in good health. Both conserved end residues are part of each CDR3. Each record gives: D gene, clone size, V gene, J gene, CDR3 protein, CDR3 DNA. The D gene is left open where the match is weak. The listing skips clone size in some rows; elsewhere it reads once, few, many or a size class.

TRBD1,.,TRBV5-4,TRBJ2-7,CASSWTGTDYEQYF,TGTGCCAGCAGCTGGACCGGGACAGACTACGAGCAGTACTTC
TRBD2,.,TRBV5-4,TRBJ2-3,CASSQLAGSDTQYF,TGTGCCAGCAGCCAACTAGCGGGATCAGATACGCAGTATTTT
.,.,TRBV7-6,TRBJ1-2,CASSLGPNYGYTF,TGTGCCAGCAGCTTAGGCCCGAACTATGGCTACACCTTC
.,.,TRBV6-5,TRBJ1-2,CASSYETSYGYTF,TGTGCCAGCAGTTACGAGACTAGCTATGGCTACACCTTC
TRBD1,once,TRBV4-3,TRBJ1-2,CASSQFAGTGGFSDYGYTF,TGCGCCAGCAGCCAGTTTGCCGGGACAGGGGGCTTCTCAGACTATGGCTACACCTTC
.,.,TRBV7-9,TRBJ2-7,CASSSPHKDEQYF,TGTGCCAGCAGCTCCCCCCATAAGGACGAGCAGTACTTC
.,.,TRBV5-6,TRBJ2-1,CASSWPDGSGYNEQFF,TGTGCCAGCAGCTGGCCGGATGGAAGCGGATACAATGAGCAGTTCTTC
.,.,TRBV11-2,TRBJ2-5,CASSLGGSGTQYF,TGTGCCAGCAGCTTGGGGGGAAGCGGGACCCAGTACTTC
.,.,TRBV5-1,TRBJ2-7,CASSLFPDGYEQYF,TGCGCCAGCAGCTTGTTTCCAGACGGTTACGAGCAGTACTTC
.,.,TRBV10-2,TRBJ2-7,CASSERSLEYEQYF,TGCGCCAGCAGTGAGAGATCCCTAGAGTACGAGCAGTACTTC
.,.,TRBV2,TRBJ2-3,CASSESQGISTDTQYF,TGTGCCAGCAGTGAATCGCAGGGGATCTCGACAGATACGCAGTATTTT